This passage covers 32 T cell receptor beta chains from one sample sequenced in a study of human CD8 memory T cell subsets. It was UMI-labeled 5' RACE by which the TCR beta libraries were made. TCRdb re-called the 5' RACE reads and catalogs CDR3 proteins one per entry, DNA excluded. The listing records fewer than 11,000 distinct CDR3 sequences. Early memory CD8+ T cells that were CCR7+ PD-1+ TIGIT+ with exhausted-like traits constituted the TPEX cells. The sequencing input was CD8+ T cells from PBMCs. These TCRs come from a human donor in good health.

This rearrangement joins TRBV28 to TRBJ1-4; TCRdb designates TRBD1, a call that cannot be tested without DNA. Germline V CDR1 and CDR2: MDHEN, SYDVKM. CDR3 size: 16 residues. The CDR3 loop is CASSYSEGTTNEKLFF. Looking up the rest from reference TRBV28 and TRBJ1-4 gives the full variable domain: DVKVTQSSRYLVKRTGEKVFLECVQDMDHENMFWYRQDPGLGLRLIYFSYDVKMKEKGDIPEGYSVSREKKERFSLILESASTNQTSMYLCASSYSEGTTNEKLFFGSGTQLSVL.

The gene calls are TRBV12-3 or TRBV12-4 and TRBJ2-3; TCRdb proposes TRBD1, but this gene call is untestable without DNA. The CDR3 runs 15 residues. CDR3 sequence reads: CASNSRGGATDTQYF.

This CDR3 is CASSEVGAGKEAFF. The chain couples TRBV2 to TRBJ1-1; TCRdb lists TRBD1, though no DNA is available to test this call. The V gene's germline CDR1 is SNHLY and CDR2 FYNNEI. This CDR3 is 14 amino acids long.

The V gene is TRBV5-1, the J gene TRBJ2-1; the TRBD1 assignment by TCRdb is unverifiable without DNA. Germline V gene sequence: CDR1 SGHRS, CDR2 YFSETQ. The CDR3 has 15 residues. CDR3 in amino acids: CASSLEGTGENEQFF.

The CDR3 loop reads CASSSSGQAPGYTF. This sequence joins TRBV6-2 or TRBV6-3 and TRBJ1-2. Germline CDR1 MNHEY, CDR2 SVGEGT. CDR3 size: 14 residues.

The chain employs TRBV29-1 and TRBJ1-2; the D call of TRBD1 rests on TCRdb alone, since no DNA is present to check it. Per germline, CDR1 SQVTM and CDR2 ANQGSEA. This CDR3 contains 12 residues. CDR3 sequence: CSVPGAGYGYTF.

The V and J genes are TRBV5-5 and TRBJ1-5; there is no DNA to check the TCRdb D call of TRBD1. Per the germline V gene, CDR1 is SGHKS and CDR2 is YYEKEE (reference sequence). This CDR3 has 15 residues. The CDR3 sequence: CASSRDTNSNQPQHF.

J is TRBJ2-3 and V is TRBV7-8; TCRdb reports TRBD2, a call that lacks DNA to check it against. There are 15 residues in the CDR3. CDR1 SGHVS and CDR2 FQNEAQ come from the germline V gene. CDR3 residues: CASSLELAGADTQYF.

Its frequency marks this clonotype as medium-sized (0.01 to 0.1%). The V and J genes are TRBV5-1 and TRBJ2-7. The CDR3 spans 13 residues. From germline, CDR1 is SGHRS and CDR2 YFSETQ. This CDR3 reads CASSLRSDYEQYF.

The chain is built from TRBV5-5 and TRBJ2-3; TCRdb's assignment of TRBD2 cannot be checked, as there is no DNA. The CDR3 runs 17 residues. CDR1 is SGHKS and CDR2 is YYEKEE in the germline V gene (reference sequence). This chain's CDR3 is CASSLELAGGSTDTQYF.

The chain recombines TRBV6-2 or TRBV6-3 with TRBJ2-1. Germline CDR1 MNHEY, CDR2 SVGEGT. The CDR3 extends over 13 amino acids. CDR3: CASSYSPSREQFF.

J is TRBJ1-3 and V is TRBV4-3. The length of the CDR3 is 16 residues. In germline, CDR1 is LGHNA, CDR2 YSLEER. This CDR3 reads CASSQDHGRTGNTIYF.

This clonotype shows up as medium-sized (0.01 to 0.1%) by frequency. The V call is TRBV28, the J call TRBJ2-3; with no DNA, the TCRdb D assignment of TRBD1 cannot be verified. Germline loops: CDR1 MDHEN, CDR2 SYDVKM. CDR3 length: 16 residues. CDR3 protein: CASSSDPGSSTDTQYF.

This chain joins TRBV7-9 and TRBJ2-1. The CDR3 contains 13 residues. The germline CDR1 and CDR2 sequences are SEHNR and FQNEAQ (reference sequence). The CDR3 reads CASSLGSYNEQFF.

The chain joins TRBV4-3 to TRBJ2-7. This CDR3 contains 13 residues. Germline assignment: CDR1 LGHNA and CDR2 YSLEER. CDR3 amino acids: CASSQDKFYEQYF.

The chain carries TRBV7-8 and TRBJ2-3; TCRdb picks TRBD2, but there is no DNA to check that call. The CDR3 has 16 residues. Germline assignment: CDR1 SGHVS and CDR2 FQNEAQ. This CDR3 reads CASSLEGAGGSDTQYF. The full variable domain, with the rest looked up from reference TRBV7-8 and TRBJ2-3, is GAGVSQSPRYKVAKRGQDVALRCDPISGHVSLFWYQQALGQGPEFLTYFQNEAQLDKSGLPSDRFFAERPEGSVSTLKIQRTQQEDSAVYLCASSLEGAGGSDTQYFGPGTRLTVL.

This chain's CDR3 is CASSLSAGLYEQYF. The chain is built from TRBV13 and TRBJ2-7. The CDR3 length is 14 residues. Germline CDR1 is PRHDT and CDR2 is FYEKMQ (reference sequence).

This chain links TRBV7-2 with TRBJ2-3. Germline-derived CDR1 and CDR2 are SGHTA and FQGNSA. The CDR3 has 12 amino acids. CDR3 residues: CASSLASDTQYF.

The chain uses TRBV7-9 and TRBJ1-4; lacking DNA, the TRBD1 call made by TCRdb goes unchecked. Germline values: CDR1 SEHNR, CDR2 FQNEAQ (reference sequence). This CDR3 has 15 amino acids. The CDR3 region is CASSPGQGLNEKLFF.

The rearrangement joins TRBV27 to TRBJ2-2; TCRdb returns TRBD1, unconfirmable since there is no DNA. The germline gives CDR1 MNHEY, CDR2 SMNVEV (reference sequence). This CDR3 is 13 amino acids long. The CDR3 sequence is CASSLGAVGELFF.

The chain links TRBV4-3 to TRBJ1-2; TCRdb outputs TRBD1, but without DNA this stays unchecked. The CDR3 consists of 15 residues. Looked up from germline, CDR1 is LGHNA and CDR2 is YSLEER. CDR3 sequence: CASSPRQGANYGYTF.

This chain links TRBV20-1 with TRBJ1-3; TCRdb picks TRBD1, but there is no DNA to check that call. The CDR3 is 13 residues long. CDR1 and CDR2 from the germline V gene are DFQATT and SNEGSKA (reference sequence). The CDR3 loop reads CSAREEGANTIYF.

J is TRBJ2-3 and V is TRBV20-1; TCRdb's D gene call, TRBD2, goes unchecked for lack of DNA. The CDR3 extends over 14 amino acids. CDR1 and CDR2 from the germline V gene are DFQATT and SNEGSKA (reference sequence). The CDR3 sequence: CSARALGLVDTQYF.

This clonotype counts as medium-sized (0.01 to 0.1%) by frequency. CDR3 in amino acids: CASSLYPGNYEQYF. The chain couples TRBV5-1 to TRBJ2-7; absent DNA, TCRdb's TRBD1 call cannot be checked. Germline CDR1 and CDR2: SGHRS and YFSETQ. The CDR3 length is 14 residues.

The gene calls are TRBV2 and TRBJ2-2; checking the TCRdb D call of TRBD1 is not possible without DNA. The CDR3 is 15 residues long. Germline V gives CDR1 SNHLY, CDR2 FYNNEI. CDR3 sequence: CASSGTGAVTGELFF.

The J gene is TRBJ1-5, the V gene TRBV20-1; TCRdb's D call, TRBD1, is unchecked because there is no DNA. Germline V gives CDR1 DFQATT, CDR2 SNEGSKA (reference sequence). The CDR3 loop spans 18 amino acids. The CDR3 is CSATPSGTGGYSNQPQHF.

This sequence joins TRBV27 and TRBJ1-5. This CDR3 has 14 residues. The V gene's germline CDR1 is MNHEY and CDR2 SMNVEV (reference sequence). The CDR3 loop is CASSLSGGNQPQHF.

The CDR3: CASRSTGTGVRETQYF. This chain links TRBV7-8 with TRBJ2-5; TCRdb indicates TRBD1, and absent DNA this call remains unverified. The germline V gene encodes CDR1 SGHVS and CDR2 FQNEAQ. The length of the CDR3 is 16 residues.

According to its frequency, this clonotype is medium-sized. The genes are TRBV7-9 and TRBJ2-5. The CDR3 totals 13 residues. Germline V gene sequence: CDR1 SEHNR, CDR2 FQNEAQ (reference sequence). CDR3 loop: CASSLNVQETQYF.

This clonotype is medium-sized by frequency. The chain uses TRBV7-8 and TRBJ2-3; the TCRdb call, TRBD2, lacks DNA for checking. The CDR3 sequence is 16 residues long. Germline-derived CDR1 and CDR2 are SGHVS and FQNEAQ. The CDR3 sequence: CASSLRLAGSTDTQYF. Full variable domain (outside the CDR3, taken from reference TRBV7-8 and TRBJ2-3): GAGVSQSPRYKVAKRGQDVALRCDPISGHVSLFWYQQALGQGPEFLTYFQNEAQLDKSGLPSDRFFAERPEGSVSTLKIQRTQQEDSAVYLCASSLRLAGSTDTQYFGPGTRLTVL.

V is TRBV28 and J is TRBJ2-5. The CDR3 has 15 residues. The germline V gene has CDR1 MDHEN and CDR2 SYDVKM. The CDR3 sequence is CASSLARRTQETQYF. Using reference TRBV28 and TRBJ2-5 for the parts outside the CDR3, the full variable domain is DVKVTQSSRYLVKRTGEKVFLECVQDMDHENMFWYRQDPGLGLRLIYFSYDVKMKEKGDIPEGYSVSREKKERFSLILESASTNQTSMYLCASSLARRTQETQYFGPGTRLLVL.

Considering frequency, this clonotype is medium-sized (0.01 to 0.1%). The chain has TRBV7-9 and TRBJ2-7; TCRdb's D call, TRBD1, is unchecked because there is no DNA. Germline-derived CDR1 and CDR2 are SEHNR and FQNEAQ (reference sequence). This CDR3 has 12 amino acids. The CDR3 loop is CASSPDRYEQYF.